This is a list of T cell receptor beta chains from one sample in a study of control samples from healthy donors and cancer patients. Profiled with immunoSEQ multiplex PCR; TCRdb holds only in-frame clones, not every one. The sample has tens of thousands of clones, approximately 88% seen once. Sample: blood. These receptors originate from a man between 45 and 60 years old in good health. CDR3s include the opening cysteine and the closing phenylalanine or tryptophan. Each record gives: V gene, D gene, clone size, J gene, CDR3 DNA, CDR3 protein. A D gene is named only where the DNA matches it firmly. Rows may omit the clone size; those that give it use once, few, many or a size class.

TRBV30,TRBD2,.,TRBJ2-3,TGTGCCTGGAGTCGGCTAGCGGGGATCACAGATACGCAGTATTTT,CAWSRLAGITDTQYF
TRBV12-5,.,.,TRBJ2-5,TGTGCTAGTGGTCTGGGACACGAAGGAGAGACCCAGTACTTC,CASGLGHEGETQYF
TRBV7-8,TRBD2,few,TRBJ2-2,TGTGCCAGCAGCTTAGCGCGCCTAGCGGTAGTGAACACCGGGGAGCTGTTTTTT,CASSLARLAVVNTGELFF
TRBV7-2,.,.,TRBJ2-1,TGTGCCAGCAGCTCCCAAAGCAGTTACAATGAGCAGTTCTTC,CASSSQSSYNEQFF
TRBV4-1,TRBD1,.,TRBJ1-2,TGCGCCAGCAAACCTGGAGGGACAGGGGGCGTCTCTGGCTACACCTTC,CASKPGGTGGVSGYTF
TRBV24-1,TRBD1,once,TRBJ2-3,TGTGCCACCAGTGATGGAAAGGGGACAGGAACAGATACGCAGTATTTT,CATSDGKGTGTDTQYF
TRBV5-1,.,.,TRBJ2-1,TGCGCCAGCAGCTTACGACAAGGGAATTACAATGAGCAGTTCTTC,CASSLRQGNYNEQFF
TRBV7-8,TRBD2,.,TRBJ2-1,TGTGCCAGCAGTTTACTAGCGGGAGTTCATGAGCAGTTCTTC,CASSLLAGVHEQFF
TRBV7-9,.,.,TRBJ2-3,TGTGCCAGCGTAAGCGGAGGTGGCACAGATACGCAGTATTTT,CASVSGGGTDTQYF
TRBV6-1,.,.,TRBJ2-1,TGTGCCAGCAGTGAAGTTTTCTCAAGAGGGACGTACAATGAGCAGTTCTTC,CASSEVFSRGTYNEQFF
TRBV4-3,.,.,TRBJ2-7,TGCGCCAGCAGCCAAGACTTGGCCAGGACGAGCTCCTACGAGCAGTACTTC,CASSQDLARTSSYEQYF
TRBV3-1/TRBV3-2,.,.,TRBJ2-1,TGTGCCAGCAGCCAAGATACACAAGCCCCCTACAATGAGCAGTTCTTC,CASSQDTQAPYNEQFF
TRBV11-1,.,.,TRBJ2-5,TGTGCCAGCAGCTTAGAAATCAGTCTTCAAGAGACCCAGTACTTC,CASSLEISLQETQYF
TRBV7-9,.,.,TRBJ2-5,TGTGCCAGCAGCTTAGCTAAACAAGAGACCCAGTACTTC,CASSLAKQETQYF
TRBV7-9,TRBD1,few,TRBJ2-7,TGTGCCAGCAGTTCTTACAGGGGGATATCCTACGAGCAGTACTTC,CASSSYRGISYEQYF
TRBV6-2/TRBV6-3,.,few,TRBJ1-5,TGTGCCAGCAGTTATTTTTGGACCGCTAATCAGCCCCAGCATTTT,CASSYFWTANQPQHF